This T cell receptor (beta chain) was identified during a study of cytomegalovirus exposure and HLA in healthy donors. Study-wide results and limits: Presence/absence analyses treated sequencing depth as roughly uniform across donors.

For this clone: Its antigen remains unidentified.

The PCR had 60 Vbeta and 13 Jbeta primers. Measured with immunoSEQ multiplex PCR; TCRdb has only the in-frame clones, and not every one. This table has 150,000 or so clones, approximately 80% appearing once. After removal of 0 bases from V and 8 bases from J, the junction contained 6 bases not matched to a gene. Germline V CDR1 and CDR2: SGHTA, FQGTGA. The CDR3 sequence is 15 residues long. This TCR derives from a man over 45 in good health and CMV-seronegative. The source material was PBMCs. The chain is built from TRBV7-3 and TRBJ2-4; 8 bases are shared with TRBD2. The CDR3: CASSLTSGILDIQYF. The CDR3 DNA reads as TGTGCCAGCAGCTTAACTAGCGGGATTCTTGACATTCAGTACTTC.